The rows below give T cell receptor beta chains drawn from one sample of a study of T-cell reconstitution after alpha-beta-depleted transplantation in children. TCRdb passed the PCR reads through MiXCR, listing each CDR3 protein once. The sample contains about 980,000 distinct CDR3 sequences, less than 30% of which appear only once. The specimen was PBMCs, mostly from graft donor cells, collected 360 days after TCRalphabeta/CD19-depleted stem cell transplant. These receptors were obtained from a boy under three years old who had a stem cell transplant for SCID, so the T cells may come from the graft donor. The CDR3 runs from the conserved cysteine through the conserved F or W.

v_call	j_call	cdr3_aa
TRBV10-3	TRBJ2-1	CAISATANSYNEQFF
TRBV5-1	TRBJ2-4	CASSLGREGNIQYF
TRBV29-1	TRBJ2-7	CSVGYWASASYEQYF
TRBV20-1	TRBJ2-4	CSARDWGNKNIQYF
TRBV5-1	TRBJ2-7	CASSIDTGGRAYEQYF
TRBV11-1	TRBJ2-3	CASSAPQGGGLKADTQYF
TRBV6-1	TRBJ2-1	CASTGALGGPYNEQFF
TRBV2	TRBJ2-3	CASRRRALPSTDTQYF
TRBV7-9	TRBJ2-5	CASSPRDSPAEETQYF
TRBV24-1	TRBJ2-7	CATSDSGAHEQYF